The next 16 T cell receptor beta chains were all read from a single sample in a study of blood T cell repertoires in COVID-19. Generated by immunoSEQ multiplex PCR, the TCRdb table keeps only in-frame clones and is missing some. The sample carries under 250,000 clones, approximately 91% recorded once. Sequencing input: peripheral blood. The receptors were gathered from a middle-aged man with acute or convalescent COVID-19.

V and J are TRBV23-1 and TRBJ2-7; 8 bases agree with TRBD2. TRBV23-1 counts as an open reading frame of uncertain function. Germline trimming cut 6 bases from V and 3 bases from J; bases unmatched to any gene: 16. The CDR3 consists of 17 residues. CDR3 protein: CASSRPGGAGVCYEQYF. CDR3 DNA sequence: TGCGCCAGCAGCCGCCCTGGGGGAGCGGGGGTATGCTACGAGCAGTACTTC.

The V gene is TRBV11-3, the J gene TRBJ2-2; TRBD1 aligns across 7 bases. The CDR3 spans 16 residues. J gave up 0 bases and V 5 bases, and 6 bases lay outside the gene matches. Germline V gene data show CDR1 as SGHNT and CDR2 as YENEEA. The CDR3 spells CASSTGDLANTGELFF. The DNA of the CDR3 is TGTGCCAGCAGCACAGGGGACCTGGCGAACACCGGGGAGCTGTTTTTT.

J is TRBJ1-1 and V is TRBV18, with 7 nucleotides matching TRBD1. The CDR3 is 14 amino acids. CDR1 KGHSH and CDR2 LQKENI come from the germline V gene. The trim removed 3 bases at V and 11 bases at J, leaving 12 bases unmatched. DNA of the CDR3: TGTGCCAGCTCACCGGATCGAGGGGGCGAGGGGGCTTTCTTT. This translates into CASSPDRGGEGAFF.

The V call is TRBV6-1, the J call TRBJ2-2; 8 bases align to TRBD1. The germline CDR1 and CDR2 sequences are MNHNS and SASEGT. Trimming cost V 4 bases and J 6 bases; bases outside gene matches: 13. CDR3 length equals 17 residues. This chain's CDR3 is CASSANRGAVGPGELFF. The DNA of the CDR3 is TGTGCCAGCAGTGCAAACAGGGGGGCGGTTGGGCCCGGGGAGCTGTTTTTT.

This chain connects TRBV25-1 to TRBJ1-1; D ambiguous. V was shortened by 7 bases and J by 6 bases, with 12 bases between the two germline ends. In germline, CDR1 is MGHDK, CDR2 SYGVNS. This CDR3 region has 12 residues. The CDR3 here is CASKGSGAEAFF. CDR3 bases: TGTGCCAGCAAGGGTTCGGGAGCTGAAGCTTTCTTT. The full variable domain, its missing parts supplied by reference TRBV25-1 and TRBJ1-1, is EADIYQTPRYLVIGTGKKITLECSQTMGHDKMYWYQQDPGMELHLIHYSYGVNSTEKGDLSSESTVSRIRTEHFPLTLESARPSHTSQYLCASKGSGAEAFFGQGTRLTVV.

This clone was seen a few times. The J gene is TRBJ2-3, the V gene TRBV18, with 11 bases that match TRBD2. Germline loops: CDR1 KGHSH, CDR2 LQKENI. Losses at the gene ends were 6 bases for V and 5 bases for J; bases not matched to a gene: 7. The CDR3 totals 15 residues. This CDR3 is CASSALAGAVDTQYF. CDR3 nucleotides: TGTGCCAGCTCCGCACTAGCGGGAGCAGTAGATACGCAGTATTTT.

This chain links TRBV28 with TRBJ1-6, with 7 bases that match TRBD1. The length of the CDR3 is 14 residues. Unmatched junction bases numbered 10, after V lost 8 bases and J lost 9 bases. Germline CDR1 MDHEN, CDR2 SYDVKM. The CDR3 reads CASVGQAPPSPLHF. CDR3 DNA sequence: TGTGCCAGCGTAGGACAGGCTCCTCCTTCACCCCTCCACTTT.

This clone has just one count. The chain uses TRBV18 and TRBJ1-2, with D tentatively TRBD1 (6 bases). Germline CDR1 and CDR2: KGHSH and LQKENI. The length of the CDR3 is 13 residues. Trimming removed 6 bases at V and 4 bases at J, with 12 bases between. CDR3 DNA: TGTGCCAGCTCCTCACAGGGTTCCTATGGCTACACCTTC. This codes for CASSSQGSYGYTF. Using reference TRBV18 and TRBJ1-2 for the parts outside the CDR3, the full variable domain is NAGVMQNPRHLVRRRGQEARLRCSPMKGHSHVYWYRQLPEEGLKFMVYLQKENIIDESGMPKERFSAEFPKEGPSILRIQQVVRGDSAAYFCASSSQGSYGYTFGSGTRLTVV.

This clone was recorded only once. The chain recombines TRBV10-3 with TRBJ2-7; 9 nucleotides agree with TRBD1. Germline trimming cut 3 bases from V and 3 bases from J; bases unmatched to any gene: 3. Germline V gene lookup returns CDR1 ENHRY and CDR2 SYGVKD. The length of the CDR3 is 14 residues. The CDR3 region has the DNA TGTGCCATCAGTGAAATGACAGGGGGCTACGAGCAGTACTTC. Encoded protein: CAISEMTGGYEQYF.

This clone has a handful of counts. J is TRBJ1-2 and V is TRBV13, with D possibly TRBD1 on 5 matching bases. This CDR3 contains 14 residues. Trimming removed 0 bases at V and 8 bases at J, with 13 bases between. In germline, CDR1 is PRHDT, CDR2 FYEKMQ (reference sequence). CDR3 residues: CASSLGNQGRGYTF. In DNA form, the CDR3 reads TGTGCCAGCAGCTTAGGTAACCAGGGTCGAGGCTACACCTTC.

V is TRBV7-2 and J is TRBJ2-7; 12 nucleotides line up with TRBD2. The germline V gene encodes CDR1 SGHTA and CDR2 FQGNSA. With V trimmed by 5 bases and J by 6 bases, 8 bases remained unmatched. CDR3 length equals 15 residues. The DNA for the CDR3 is TGTGCCAGCAGCCGTCGACTAGCGGGGGCGGGCGAGCAGTACTTC. This sequence encodes CASSRRLAGAGEQYF. Supplemented by reference TRBV7-2 and TRBJ2-7, the full variable domain reads GAGVSQSPSNKVTEKGKDVELRCDPISGHTALYWYRQSLGQGLEFLIYFQGNSAPDKSGLPSDRFSAERTGGSVSTLTIQRTQQEDSAVYLCASSRRLAGAGEQYFGPGTRLTVT.

The chain carries TRBV19 and TRBJ1-2, with D possibly TRBD1 on 5 matching bases. The CDR3 sequence is 16 residues long. CDR1 and CDR2 from the germline V gene are LNHDA and SQIVND (reference sequence). Trimming took off 6 bases at V and 3 bases at J, with 20 bases between the two ends. Here the CDR3 DNA reads TGTGCCAGTAGCCCCCAGGGAGGGATTCTCGACTATGGCTACACCTTC. Residues: CASSPQGGILDYGYTF. Looking up the rest from reference TRBV19 and TRBJ1-2 gives the full variable domain: DGGITQSPKYLFRKEGQNVTLSCEQNLNHDAMYWYRQDPGQGLRLIYYSQIVNDFQKGDIAEGYSVSREKKESFPLTVTSAQKNPTAFYLCASSPQGGILDYGYTFGSGTRLTVV.

This chain uses TRBV11-2 with TRBJ2-7; perhaps TRBD1 as D (6 bases). Trimming shortened V by 2 bases and J by 0 bases, and 11 bases separated the two germline ends. The CDR3 length is 15 residues. Per the germline V gene, CDR1 is SGHAT and CDR2 is FQNNGV. The CDR3 bases are TGTGCCAGCAGCTTACCAGGGGTACTCTCCTACGAGCAGTACTTC. Its translation: CASSLPGVLSYEQYF.

CDR3 DNA: TGTGCCAGCAGCTTAGCGGGACTGAGCTCCTACGAGCAGTACTTC. It codes for CASSLAGLSSYEQYF. The V call is TRBV13, the J call TRBJ2-7, with a tentative D call TRBD2 (6 bases). V was clipped by 1 base and J by 0 bases, with 10 bases between them. This CDR3 is 15 amino acids long. Germline CDR1 is PRHDT and CDR2 is FYEKMQ (reference sequence).

The rearrangement links TRBV29-1 to TRBJ2-5, with a possible D match to TRBD1 (5 bases). CDR3 size: 12 residues. Germline V gene lookup returns CDR1 SQVTM and CDR2 ANQGSEA. Trimming removed 4 bases from V and 1 base from J, with 7 bases in between. The CDR3 DNA reads TGCAGCGTTGTGACAGTCCAAGAGACCCAGTACTTC. Translation gives CSVVTVQETQYF.

Comments on this clone: The junction shows a germline mismatch at one end, possibly a read error. The chain uses TRBV13 and TRBJ2-7; TRBD1 matches at 9 bases. This CDR3 contains 14 residues. Germline V lookup: CDR1 PRHDT, CDR2 FYEKMQ (reference sequence). The CDR3 sequence is CAGSFRTGAHEQYF. The CDR3 region has the DNA TGTGCCGGCAGCTTCCGGACAGGGGCCCACGAGCAGTACTTC. Drawing the rest from reference TRBV13 and TRBJ2-7, the complete variable domain is AAGVIQSPRHLIKEKRETATLKCYPIPRHDTVYWYQQGPGQDPQFLISFYEKMQSDKGSIPDRFSAQQFSDYHSELNMSSLELGDSALYFCAGSFRTGAHEQYFGPGTRLTVT.